This is a list of T cell receptor beta chains from one sample in a study of T cell changes during pregnancy in multiple sclerosis. TCRdb's table, derived via immunoSEQ multiplex PCR, lists solely in-frame clones and lacks some. Among some 41,000 clones listed, 89% were seen once. The sequences come from CD4+ T cells from peripheral blood mononuclear cells, collected in the first trimester of pregnancy. These receptors were taken from a female donor with multiple sclerosis, enrolled in a pregnancy study. The CDR3 runs from the conserved cysteine through the conserved F or W. A D gene is named only where the DNA matches it firmly. Rows may omit the clone size; those that give it use once, few, many or a size class.

DNA	CDR3	J	V	size	D
TGTGCCAGCAGCTTGCTTAGCGGCCGAGGGGAGACCCAGTACTTC	CASSLLSGRGETQYF	TRBJ2-5	TRBV7-9	once	NA
TGTGCCAGTAGTAGGAGGGTTGACACTGAAGCTTTCTTT	CASSRRVDTEAFF	TRBJ1-1	TRBV19	NA	NA
TGCGCCAGCAGCCAAGATCCGGGGTGGCAAGATACGCAGTATTTT	CASSQDPGWQDTQYF	TRBJ2-3	TRBV4-1	once	NA
TGTGCCAGCTCACCTACAGGGCTTCCGATGGCTAATGAAAAACTGTTTTTT	CASSPTGLPMANEKLFF	TRBJ1-4	TRBV18	NA	NA
TGTGCCAGCAGCAGGCGGGGAAATGACAATGAGCAGTTCTTC	CASSRRGNDNEQFF	TRBJ2-1	TRBV11-1	once	NA
TGTGCCACTATAAGCCTGAGCGCCGACTATGGCTACACCTTC	CATISLSADYGYTF	TRBJ1-2	TRBV7-2	NA	NA
TGCGCCAGCAGCTCCCGGCCTGAGGAGTTAGCCAAAAACATTCAGTACTTC	CASSSRPEELAKNIQYF	TRBJ2-4	TRBV5-1	NA	NA
TGCGCCAGCAGCCAAGCCCGAGCCCCCACAGATACGCAGTATTTT	CASSQARAPTDTQYF	TRBJ2-3	TRBV4-1	NA	NA
TGTGCCAGCAGTTACTCGACCGGGATTCCAGATACGCAGTATTTT	CASSYSTGIPDTQYF	TRBJ2-3	TRBV6-5	NA	NA
TGTGCCAGCAGCCAAGGACTAGCGGGATCCTACGAGCAGTACTTC	CASSQGLAGSYEQYF	TRBJ2-7	TRBV4-2	NA	TRBD2
TGCGCCAGCACCGGGACAGGATCATCCGAGCAGTACTTC	CASTGTGSSEQYF	TRBJ2-7	TRBV5-1	NA	TRBD1
TGTGCCAGCAGCGTGACAGGGGGCCCAGAGACCCAGTACTTC	CASSVTGGPETQYF	TRBJ2-5	TRBV9	NA	TRBD1
TGTGCCACCAGCAGAGATTATAGCCAAGTATACGAGCAGTACTTC	CATSRDYSQVYEQYF	TRBJ2-7	TRBV15	once	NA
TGTGCCAGCAGTTCCACCCTCGGGACAGGCAGCTACGAGCAGTACTTC	CASSSTLGTGSYEQYF	TRBJ2-7	TRBV27	NA	TRBD1
TGTGCCAGCATTCAAGGGGCGAGGAACTACGAGCAGTACTTC	CASIQGARNYEQYF	TRBJ2-7	TRBV6-1	NA	NA
TGCAGCGTCCTACAGGGGGCGAGTCAGCCCCAGCATTTT	CSVLQGASQPQHF	TRBJ1-5	TRBV29-1	NA	TRBD1
TGCGCCAGCATTGGGGCTAGCGGGAGTTCAGATACGCAGTATTTT	CASIGASGSSDTQYF	TRBJ2-3	TRBV10-2	NA	TRBD2
TGTGCCGGGGGGTTTGGCTACACCTTC	CAGGFGYTF	TRBJ1-2	TRBV6-1	once	NA
TGTGCTAGTGGTTTGGCTCAGGGGGCATACACCGATGGCTACACCTTC	CASGLAQGAYTDGYTF	TRBJ1-2	TRBV12-5	NA	TRBD1
TGTGCCAGCAGCTCCTTGGGGGGGTTTTCCTACAATGAGCAGTTCTTC	CASSSLGGFSYNEQFF	TRBJ2-1	TRBV7-8	NA	TRBD2
TGTGCCAGTAGGGAGTATGCTAACAACGCCTACGAGCAGTACTTC	CASREYANNAYEQYF	TRBJ2-7	TRBV19	NA	NA
TGTGCCAGCAGCTTAAACCCAGGCGGGGGGAACACAGATACGCAGTATTTT	CASSLNPGGGNTDTQYF	TRBJ2-3	TRBV7-3	few	TRBD2
TGCAGCGCGAAGATAAGGGGGCTGAGAGCCTTCTCTGGAAACACCATATATTTT	CSAKIRGLRAFSGNTIYF	TRBJ1-3	TRBV29-1	NA	TRBD1
TGTGCCTGGAGTGTACCGGGAGCTCTGGGCTACACCTTC	CAWSVPGALGYTF	TRBJ1-2	TRBV30	NA	NA
TGTGCCAGCAGCTTATGGGCAGGTTACGAGCAGTACTTC	CASSLWAGYEQYF	TRBJ2-7	TRBV11-3	NA	NA
TGTGCCAGCTCACCAGGTTCAGGGGATGAAAAAGCTTTCTTT	CASSPGSGDEKAFF	TRBJ1-1	TRBV18	NA	NA